These T cell receptor beta chains were read from a single sample in a study of OX40 agonist ivuxolimab in advanced cancers. Method: immunoSEQ multiplex PCR; TCRdb's copy keeps in-frame clones and lacks some. This table has about 53,000 clones, more than 80% appearing once. This sample comprised CD4+ or CD8+ T cells sorted from blood, obtained in a trial of the OX40 agonist ivuxolimab. The receptor set was obtained from an adult with an advanced solid tumor such as melanoma, head and neck, liver or kidney cancer. Each CDR3 is given with its conserved first and last residue. D genes are given only for firm matches. The listing skips clone size in some rows; elsewhere it reads once, few, many or a size class.

clone_size: -
j_call: TRBJ2-2
d_call: TRBD1
v_call: TRBV27
cdr3_nt: TGTGCCAGCAGCCCGCGGCCCTTTCAGGGGGCCGGCACCGGGGAGCTGTTTTTT
cdr3_aa: CASSPRPFQGAGTGELFF

clone_size: -
j_call: TRBJ2-2
d_call: -
v_call: TRBV7-9
cdr3_nt: TGTGCCAGCAGCTTAGTACAGGGAAACACCGGGGAGCTGTTTTTT
cdr3_aa: CASSLVQGNTGELFF

clone_size: -
j_call: TRBJ2-7
d_call: TRBD2
v_call: TRBV7-2
cdr3_nt: TGTGCCAGCAGCTTAGCCGGGACTATCCGCTACGAGCAGTACTTC
cdr3_aa: CASSLAGTIRYEQYF

clone_size: -
j_call: TRBJ2-7
d_call: TRBD2
v_call: TRBV7-2
cdr3_nt: TGTGCCAGCAGCTTCTATGCGGGAGGCCGCTACGAGCAGTACTTC
cdr3_aa: CASSFYAGGRYEQYF

clone_size: -
j_call: TRBJ2-3
d_call: -
v_call: TRBV12-1
cdr3_nt: TGTGCCAGCAGCCCCACTAGCCCGGCGACCTCTAGCACAGATACGCAGTATTTT
cdr3_aa: CASSPTSPATSSTDTQYF

clone_size: -
j_call: TRBJ2-1
d_call: -
v_call: TRBV4-2
cdr3_nt: TGTGCCAGCAGCCAAGATGGGTGGACTCTTAGTGGTGAGCAGTTCTTC
cdr3_aa: CASSQDGWTLSGEQFF

clone_size: -
j_call: TRBJ1-2
d_call: -
v_call: TRBV6-1
cdr3_nt: TGTGCCAGCAAGGCCTCCGGGACGGAATATGGCTACACCTTC
cdr3_aa: CASKASGTEYGYTF

clone_size: -
j_call: TRBJ1-4
d_call: -
v_call: TRBV4-3
cdr3_nt: TGCGCCAGCAGCCAGGTTACAGGGCCCGAGAAACTGTTTTTT
cdr3_aa: CASSQVTGPEKLFF

clone_size: -
j_call: TRBJ2-7
d_call: -
v_call: TRBV20-1
cdr3_nt: TGCAGTGCTAGAGACGAGGATCGAGGGTACTTC
cdr3_aa: CSARDEDRGYF

clone_size: -
j_call: TRBJ2-7
d_call: TRBD2
v_call: TRBV4-2
cdr3_nt: TGTGCCAGCAGCCTCGGACTAGCGAGGGAGCAGTACTTC
cdr3_aa: CASSLGLAREQYF

clone_size: -
j_call: TRBJ2-2
d_call: TRBD1
v_call: TRBV7-9
cdr3_nt: TGTGCCAGCAGCTTAGCGGCAGGGGGCGGGGAGCTGTTTTTT
cdr3_aa: CASSLAAGGGELFF

clone_size: -
j_call: TRBJ2-2
d_call: -
v_call: TRBV2
cdr3_nt: TGTGCCAGCAAACGAGGGGGGCCCGGGGAGCTGTTTTTT
cdr3_aa: CASKRGGPGELFF

clone_size: -
j_call: TRBJ2-7
d_call: -
v_call: TRBV5-1
cdr3_nt: TGCGCCAGCAGCTTGACCCCCGAGCAGTACTTC
cdr3_aa: CASSLTPEQYF

clone_size: once
j_call: TRBJ2-7
d_call: TRBD1
v_call: TRBV10-3
cdr3_nt: TGTGCCATCAGGGGGACAGGGTTCGGTTACGAGCAGTACTTC
cdr3_aa: CAIRGTGFGYEQYF

clone_size: -
j_call: TRBJ1-4
d_call: -
v_call: TRBV27
cdr3_nt: TGTGCCAGCAGTTTATCCAGGGAGGAAAAACTGTTTTTT
cdr3_aa: CASSLSREEKLFF

clone_size: -
j_call: TRBJ1-3
d_call: TRBD1
v_call: TRBV2
cdr3_nt: TGTGCCAGCAGTGAAGTGATTGGGACAGGGGGGCACATACGCTCTGGAAACACCATATATTTT
cdr3_aa: CASSEVIGTGGHIRSGNTIYF

clone_size: -
j_call: TRBJ2-5
d_call: -
v_call: TRBV4-3
cdr3_nt: TGCGCCAGCAGCCAAGTACCCGACAGGCAAGAGACCCAGTACTTC
cdr3_aa: CASSQVPDRQETQYF

clone_size: -
j_call: TRBJ1-2
d_call: TRBD1
v_call: TRBV19
cdr3_nt: TGTGCCAGTAGTCCGGCGGGACAGGGAAACTATGGCTACACCTTC
cdr3_aa: CASSPAGQGNYGYTF

clone_size: -
j_call: TRBJ1-1
d_call: -
v_call: TRBV19
cdr3_nt: TGTGCCAGTAGTATTAACAGGGAGAACACTGAAGCTTTCTTT
cdr3_aa: CASSINRENTEAFF